One sample yielded the 17 T cell receptor beta chains listed below, sequenced in a study of post-analysis software for immune sequencing data. Study-level findings and limits: Elevated frequency relative to controls characterized four or five TRBV segments in patients, TRBV5-6, TRBV5-1 and TRBV20-1 among them.

Which antigens these TCRs recognize remains unknown. Prepared TCR beta cDNA libraries contained unique molecular identifiers. Each CDR3 protein gets one entry after TCRdb re-called the PCR reads with MiXCR. The table includes roughly 700,000 distinct CDR3 sequences, 30% detected once. Sequencing was performed on blood. Every receptor here comes from a girl under 18 with multiple sclerosis.

This rearrangement joins TRBV14 to TRBJ2-1, with 10 bases aligning to TRBD2. CDR3 size: 16 residues. Losses at the gene ends were 0 bases for V and 3 bases for J; bases not matched to a gene: 2. From germline, CDR1 is SGHDN and CDR2 FVKESK. The CDR3 here is CASSQEAGGFYNEQFF. CDR3 sequence (DNA): TGTGCCAGCAGCCAAGAAGCGGGGGGGTTCTACAATGAGCAGTTCTTC.

This chain joins TRBV12-3 or TRBV12-4 and TRBJ2-5; 9 nucleotides agree with TRBD1. The CDR3 length is 17 residues. The junction had 12 bases not matched to a gene; V was cut back by 3 bases and J by 4 bases. CDR3 loop: CASSFDGTGLPTETQYF. The CDR3 DNA reads as TGTGCCAGCAGTTTCGATGGGACAGGGCTACCTACAGAGACCCAGTACTTC.

This clonotype was seen a few times. This chain links TRBV27 with TRBJ2-1; 7 bases line up with TRBD2. The CDR3 loop spans 15 amino acids. The germline V gene has CDR1 MNHEY and CDR2 SMNVEV (reference sequence). Trimming cost V 4 bases and J 3 bases; bases outside gene matches: 6. This CDR3 reads CASSSTSPIYNEQFF. The CDR3 region has the DNA TGTGCCAGCAGTTCGACTAGCCCTATCTACAATGAGCAGTTCTTC.

This clonotype was observed a handful of times. The chain links TRBV12-3 or TRBV12-4 to TRBJ2-7; 9 nucleotides agree with TRBD2. V shed 3 bases and J 5 bases; nucleotides not matched to a gene: 5. The CDR3 length is 14 residues. CDR3 nucleotide sequence: TGTGCCAGCAGTTTCGGCGGGAGGGGCGACGAGCAGTACTTC. Translation: CASSFGGRGDEQYF.

This clonotype was counted a few times. The V and J genes are TRBV2 and TRBJ1-4, with D hard to call. The CDR3 contains 14 residues. Trimming cost V 6 bases and J 3 bases, with 11 bases left between them. Germline CDR1 SNHLY, CDR2 FYNNEI. This chain's CDR3 is CASSYNGANEKLFF. The CDR3 coding sequence is TGTGCCAGCAGCTACAACGGTGCTAATGAAAAACTGTTTTTT.

This clonotype was picked up a small number of times. The chain joins TRBV7-9 to TRBJ1-5, with D maybe TRBD1 (6 bases). V lost 5 bases, J lost 6 bases, and 17 bases lay in between. The CDR3 has 15 residues. Germline CDR1 is SEHNR and CDR2 is FQNEAQ (reference sequence). The CDR3 spells CASSPNGGGGQPQHF. The CDR3 DNA sequence: TGTGCCAGCAGCCCCAATGGGGGAGGGGGTCAGCCCCAGCATTTT.

The rearrangement uses TRBV20-1 and TRBJ1-2; 8 bases are shared with TRBD1. The V segment lost 5 bases and the J segment 1 base; nucleotides outside the gene matches: 9. The germline V gene encodes CDR1 DFQATT and CDR2 SNEGSKA (reference sequence). The CDR3 runs 15 residues. The CDR3 DNA reads TGCAGTGCTCCGCCCGGGACAGGTGATAACTATGGCTACACCTTC. Protein sequence: CSAPPGTGDNYGYTF.

This clonotype was observed a handful of times. The V gene is TRBV28, the J gene TRBJ2-7; 7 bases agree with TRBD1. Germline V gene lookup returns CDR1 MDHEN and CDR2 SYDVKM. The CDR3 runs to 15 residues. V lost 4 bases and J lost 3; bases outside the gene matches: 9. DNA of the CDR3: TGTGCCAGCAGTTCCCCGTCGGGACAGTTCTACGAGCAGTACTTC. The encoded protein is CASSSPSGQFYEQYF.

The chain has TRBV20-1 and TRBJ2-7, with 12 bases identical to TRBD2. CDR3 length: 20 amino acids. Germline CDR1 DFQATT, CDR2 SNEGSKA (reference sequence). The CDR3 DNA reads TGCAGCCCCGGGGTCCTTCCCGGGGCTAGCGGGAGGGCGAGCTCCTACGAGCAGTACTTC. Protein sequence: CSPGVLPGASGRASSYEQYF.

The V gene is TRBV3-1, the J gene TRBJ1-4; D remains ambiguous. Trimming left V 5 bases short and J 6 bases short, with 13 bases between. Germline assignment: CDR1 LGHDT and CDR2 YNNKEL (reference sequence). This CDR3 has 14 residues. This CDR3 is CASSSARTDEKLFF. CDR3 DNA sequence: TGTGCCAGCAGCTCGGCAAGGACGGATGAAAAACTGTTTTTT.

The rearrangement joins TRBV29-1 to TRBJ1-1; possible D gene TRBD1, 6 bases. V was shortened by 0 bases and J by 7 bases, with 15 bases between the two germline ends. This CDR3 spans 14 amino acids. Looked up from germline, CDR1 is SQVTM and CDR2 is ANQGSEA. The CDR3 reads CSVEDRGGAGEAFF. For the CDR3, the DNA is TGCAGCGTTGAAGATCGCGGGGGCGCCGGTGAAGCTTTCTTT.

This clonotype was counted once. This may be a read error, as it is one base from a much larger clone. The chain couples TRBV6-5 to TRBJ2-1; TRBD2 might be the D (6 bases). CDR1 and CDR2 from the germline V gene are MNHEY and SVGAGI. V lost 3 bases to trimming and J lost 8 bases, with 17 bases between them. The CDR3 length is 15 residues. The chain's CDR3 is CASSYRRTGVDEQFF. The CDR3 coding sequence is TGTGCCAGCAGTTATCGGAGAACGGGAGTGGATGAGCAGTTCTTC.

V gene TRBV20-1 combines with J gene TRBJ2-1; D is ambiguous. Trimming left V 0 bases short and J 8 bases short, with 11 bases between. The CDR3 has 13 amino acids. From germline, CDR1 is DFQATT and CDR2 SNEGSKA (reference sequence). The CDR3 DNA follows: TGCAGTGCTAGAGATCCCCGGGCCGATGAGCAGTTCTTC. Translation: CSARDPRADEQFF.

V usage is TRBV6-1 and J usage is TRBJ2-3; 9 bases are a match to TRBD1. J was trimmed by 0 bases and V by 5 bases; bases with no gene match: 12. CDR3 length: 18 residues. The V gene's germline CDR1 is MNHNS and CDR2 SASEGT. The CDR3 spells CASSTYNGTGLSTDTQYF. CDR3 nucleotides: TGTGCCAGCAGTACATATAACGGGACAGGGTTAAGCACAGATACGCAGTATTTT.

This clonotype has more than one count but fewer than ten. V and J are TRBV15 and TRBJ2-5; D gene unclear. V lost 3 bases and J lost 5, with 13 bases in between. The CDR3 length is 14 residues. Germline V gene lookup returns CDR1 LNHNV and CDR2 YYDKDF (reference sequence). The CDR3 DNA follows: TGTGCCACCAGCAGCCGGGCCTTTGGGGAGACCCAGTACTTC. Translation: CATSSRAFGETQYF.

This clonotype came up a few times. The chain uses TRBV7-2 and TRBJ2-1; D remains unclear. Germline CDR1 SGHTA, CDR2 FQGNSA. The V end lost 2 bases, the J end lost 4 bases, and 9 bases lay between the germline ends. This CDR3 spans 14 amino acids. CDR3 in DNA: TGTGCCAGCAGCTTAAGCCCGGCTTACAATGAGCAGTTCTTC. This sequence encodes CASSLSPAYNEQFF.

This clonotype showed up just a few times. The chain is built from TRBV7-2 and TRBJ1-2, with D unclear. Germline V gives CDR1 SGHTA, CDR2 FQGNSA. V lost 1 base, J lost 8 bases, and 11 bases lay in between. The CDR3 length is 13 residues. In nucleotides, the CDR3 is TGTGCCAGCAGCTTAGAGACGGGTGGAGGCTACACCTTC. It codes for CASSLETGGGYTF.